The T cell receptor beta chain described here comes from a study of shared clonotypes between healthy human individuals. Study summary: Every donor yielded three CD4 naive, three CD4 memory, two CD8 naive and one CD8 memory plate.

Sequencing used immunoSEQ multiplex PCR; TCRdb keeps in-frame clones, though not all of them. Of approximately 2,300,000 clones in the sample, 85% to 95% were seen once. Study-wide results and caveats: Unshared clonotypes carried lower generation probabilities than those common to all four donors. How much donors shared clonotypes was expected to be affected by sequencing depth.

V was clipped by 1 base and J by 6 bases, with 15 bases between them. There are 15 residues in the CDR3. Germline V lookup: CDR1 SGHDN, CDR2 FVKESK. In its sample, this clone was seen a few times. What it binds is not known. This chain joins TRBV14 and TRBJ1-1; D uncertain. The specimen was naive CD4+ T cells from PBMCs. The subset denotes: CD45RA+ positively selected. The clonotype was recovered from a man aged 18 to 35 in good health. Some clones in this sample may be carry-over from other donors' samples. The CDR3 sequence is CASSQAARVGPEAFF. CDR3 nucleotide sequence: TGTGCCAGCAGCCAAGCAGCTCGAGTAGGCCCTGAAGCTTTCTTT.